A selection of T cell receptor beta chains follows, all from one sample in a study of CD8+ T cells in alopecia areata. Profiling relied on immunoSEQ multiplex PCR, and the TCRdb table lists in-frame clones only, not all of them. The repertoire holds roughly 6,000 clones, with roughly three fifths as singletons. The sequenced sample consisted of skin. The receptors were gathered from a human donor with alopecia areata. The CDR3 runs from the conserved cysteine through the conserved F or W. Each record gives: clone size, D gene, V gene, J gene, CDR3 DNA, CDR3 protein. The D gene is left open where the match is weak. Not all rows give a size; the values are once, few, many and, for expanded clones, a class.

size: once; D: NA; V: TRBV7-6; J: TRBJ2-7; DNA: TGTGCCAGCAGCTTAGATTCAGGGCCCTACGAGCAGTACTTC; CDR3: CASSLDSGPYEQYF
size: few; D: NA; V: TRBV7-9; J: TRBJ2-5; DNA: TGTGCCAGCAGCGGGACTCTTCAAGAGACCCAGTACTTC; CDR3: CASSGTLQETQYF
size: NA; D: NA; V: TRBV19; J: TRBJ1-3; DNA: TGTGCCAGTAGTCCGGGACTCAAAAGCTCTGGAAACACCATATATTTT; CDR3: CASSPGLKSSGNTIYF
size: NA; D: TRBD2; V: TRBV10-3; J: TRBJ2-7; DNA: TGTGCCATCAGTGAAGTCGAAGCGGGAGCCTACGAGCAGTACTTC; CDR3: CAISEVEAGAYEQYF
size: few; D: NA; V: TRBV27; J: TRBJ1-5; DNA: TGTGCCAGCAGTTTTTGGGGTCAGCCCCAGCATTTT; CDR3: CASSFWGQPQHF
size: NA; D: NA; V: TRBV6-1; J: TRBJ1-3; DNA: TGTGCCAGCAGTGAACTAAGAGGACGTGGAAACACCATATATTTT; CDR3: CASSELRGRGNTIYF
size: NA; D: TRBD1; V: TRBV6-1; J: TRBJ2-1; DNA: TGTGCCAGCAGTGAAGTAGGGACAGGGGAGGTGTTCTTC; CDR3: CASSEVGTGEVFF
size: few; D: NA; V: TRBV7-9; J: TRBJ1-5; DNA: TGTGCCAGCAGCTCGGGGGGGGACCGACAGCCCCAGCATTTT; CDR3: CASSSGGDRQPQHF
size: few; D: TRBD2; V: TRBV7-2; J: TRBJ2-7; DNA: TGTGCCAGCAGGTCAAAAGGGGGGAGCCTAGCGGGAGACGCCTACGAGCAGTACTTC; CDR3: CASRSKGGSLAGDAYEQYF
size: NA; D: NA; V: TRBV4-1; J: TRBJ2-7; DNA: TGCGCCAGCAGGTCGACAGCATCAACCTACGAGCAGTACTTC; CDR3: CASRSTASTYEQYF
size: NA; D: NA; V: TRBV7-9; J: TRBJ1-4; DNA: TGTGCCAGCAGTCAGCCCGGGACGCAGGTGGGCAAACTGTTTTTT; CDR3: CASSQPGTQVGKLFF
size: NA; D: TRBD1; V: TRBV7-6; J: TRBJ2-3; DNA: TGTGCCAGCAGCTTACCGGATTTACTGGACAGGGCCCAACTTGGGGGCACAGATACGCAGTATTTT; CDR3: CASSLPDLLDRAQLGGTDTQYF
size: NA; D: NA; V: TRBV5-1; J: TRBJ2-3; DNA: TGCGCCAGCAGGTATTCCGACAGGGGAGGGACAGATACGCAGTATTTT; CDR3: CASRYSDRGGTDTQYF
size: few; D: NA; V: TRBV6-6; J: TRBJ1-1; DNA: TGTGCCAGCAGTTTAGGTCAGGTGGCGGGCACTGAAGCTTTCTTT; CDR3: CASSLGQVAGTEAFF
size: NA; D: TRBD2; V: TRBV5-1; J: TRBJ2-7; DNA: TGCGCCAGCAGCCCCGGGGGACTAGCGGGAACGGCATCCGAGCAGTACTTC; CDR3: CASSPGGLAGTASEQYF
size: few; D: NA; V: TRBV5-5; J: TRBJ2-1; DNA: TGTGCCAGCAGCTTACCTCGATCGGACCGGGACAATGAGCAGTTCTTC; CDR3: CASSLPRSDRDNEQFF
size: NA; D: NA; V: TRBV7-2; J: TRBJ1-5; DNA: TGTGCCAGCAGCTTAGGGTGGGGTTCAAGCAATCAGCCCCAGCATTTT; CDR3: CASSLGWGSSNQPQHF
size: NA; D: NA; V: TRBV11-3; J: TRBJ2-7; DNA: TGTGCCAGCAGCTTGGGGACAACCTACGAGCAGTACTTC; CDR3: CASSLGTTYEQYF
size: NA; D: TRBD2; V: TRBV25-1; J: TRBJ2-1; DNA: TGTGCCAGCAGTGACGTCGGGGGGAGAGGAACCTACAATGAGCAGTTCTTC; CDR3: CASSDVGGRGTYNEQFF
size: few; D: NA; V: TRBV28; J: TRBJ2-7; DNA: TGTGCCAGCAGTTTCCTTTCCAGGGCGAGTCGTGAGCAGTACTTC; CDR3: CASSFLSRASREQYF
size: NA; D: NA; V: TRBV18; J: TRBJ2-1; DNA: TGTGCCAGCTCAGGATATAGCGGACTAACCAATGAGCAGTTCTTC; CDR3: CASSGYSGLTNEQFF
size: NA; D: NA; V: TRBV19; J: TRBJ2-3; DNA: TGTGCCAGTAGTCGCGTCCGGGGGGCAGGGAGAGCAGATACGCAGTATTTT; CDR3: CASSRVRGAGRADTQYF